Below, one T cell receptor (beta chain) is given with its context. This clone was detected only a few times. It lacks a known antigen. Base qualities are not provided; no much larger clone lies one nucleotide away. This entry comes from a study of T cell changes during pregnancy in multiple sclerosis (dated 2019 in TCRdb). General notes on the study: In women with multiple sclerosis, the researchers looked at how the T cell repertoire shifted as pregnancy progressed.

CDR1 and CDR2 are read off the germline V gene as SGHRS and YFSETQ. From the cysteine through the phenylalanine, the CDR3 covers 14 amino acids. Of the read, only the CDR3 DNA is kept; its 42 bases are in frame from base 1. Trimming costs V 3 bases and J 2 bases, and their ends lie 12 bases apart. The method behind the library was the immunoSEQ multiplex PCR assay. Entries here come from immuneACCESS through TCRdb and include only in-frame sequences with V and J called. Some clones fail to appear in such tables; in the studies checked, an unresolved V gene covers under half of the shortfall, and the cause of the remainder is unknown. This sample lists approximately 70,000 clones; under 95% were detected once. In total, the top ten clones hold about 0.42% of the sample.

Specimen: CD4+ T cells from peripheral blood mononuclear cells, collected before pregnancy. The TCR sequence derives from a female donor with multiple sclerosis, enrolled in a pregnancy study. The chain is made from TRBV5-1 and TRBJ2-7; tentative D gene TRBD1, with 5 bases matching. The DNA is as follows: TGCGCCAGCAGCTCAGATACAGGTGCCTACGAGCAGTACTTC. Translated, it gives CASSSDTGAYEQYF. This CDR3, with the reference TRBV5-1 and TRBJ2-7 proteins standing in past its ends, gives the full variable domain KAGVTQTPRYLIKTRGQQVTLSCSPISGHRSVSWYQQTPGQGLQFLFEYFSETQRNKGNFPGRFSGRQFSNSRSEMNVSTLELGDSALYLCASSSDTGAYEQYFGPGTRLTVT.